This TCR beta chain was sequenced for a study of shared clonotypes between healthy human individuals. At the level of the study: A donor's plate count was three for CD4 naive and three for CD4 memory; CD8 naive had two and CD8 memory one. Whole-study findings and limits: Naive CD4 clonotypes were shared across a handful of donors at roughly 5%. Depth was large, yet rarefaction showed that sorted-subset sequencing was incomplete.

In the CD4+ fraction, cells were divided into CD45RA+ naive and CD45RA-negative memory subsets. As concerns this clone: Its antigen is currently unknown.

This CDR3 comprises 11 residues. Germline CDR1 reads DFQATT; CDR2 reads SNEGSKA (reference sequence). The V and J ends lost 5 bases and 5 bases respectively, with 9 bases between them. Assay used: immunoSEQ multiplex PCR; TCRdb lists only in-frame clones, some missing. In the table there are 550,000 to 800,000 clones, approximately 79% of which are singletons. The sequence was obtained from a woman aged 30 to 39 in good health. Input material: memory CD4+ T cells sorted from blood. As to subset: CD45RA-negative fraction. The chain has TRBV20-1 and TRBJ1-1; D is unclear. The CDR3 DNA follows: TGCAGTGCTCTCCTGTCGACTGAAGCTTTCTTT. Translation: CSALLSTEAFF.